This T cell receptor beta chain was identified during a study of T cell changes during pregnancy in multiple sclerosis. Trimming left V 1 base short and J 9 bases short, with 6 bases between. The CDR3 loop spans 11 amino acids. The germline V gene has CDR1 SNHLY and CDR2 FYNNEI. TCRdb keeps only in-frame clones here, not all; method: immunoSEQ multiplex PCR. The sample has tens of thousands of clones; more than 85% are singletons. Sequencing used CD4+ T cells from peripheral blood mononuclear cells, obtained after pregnancy. The chain carries TRBV2 and TRBJ2-5; D may be TRBD1 (5 bases). The receptor was derived from a female donor in good health, enrolled as a control in a pregnancy study. Here the CDR3 reads CASSEGGAQYF. Here the CDR3 DNA reads TGTGCCAGCAGTGAAGGGGGCGCCCAGTACTTC. Supplemented by reference TRBV2 and TRBJ2-5, the full variable domain reads EPEVTQTPSHQVTQMGQEVILRCVPISNHLYFYWYRQILGQKVEFLVSFYNNEISEKSEIFDDQFSVERPDGSNFTLKIRSTKLEDSAMYFCASSEGGAQYFGPGTRLLVL.